This TCR beta chain was recorded in a study of T cells in localized non-small cell lung cancer. Notes on the study in general: Adjacent lung held a median roughly 56 of the top 100 tumor clones. Elevated blood T cell density was associated with longer overall survival. Uninvolved nearby lung showed the greatest T cell clonality, exceeding that found in tumor. Analysis by sequencing included only one tumor region, so heterogeneity remains possible.

About this clone: What it binds is not known.

Data came from immunoSEQ multiplex PCR; TCRdb stores just in-frame clones and leaves some out. The sample lists tens of thousands of clones; approximately 78% were seen once. Germline assignment: CDR1 MNHEY and CDR2 SMNVEV (reference sequence). Trimming removed 5 bases from V and 3 bases from J; junction bases left unmatched: 13. The CDR3 sequence is 18 residues long. The chain employs TRBV27 and TRBJ2-1; 10 nucleotides match TRBD2. The clonotype originates from a male donor at least 60 years old with stage II squamous cell lung carcinoma. This specimen consisted of peripheral blood, obtained before any cancer treatment. This chain's CDR3 is CASSPLPQAGGIYNEQFF. The CDR3 DNA sequence: TGTGCCAGCAGTCCGCTACCTCAAGCGGGAGGGATCTACAATGAGCAGTTCTTC.